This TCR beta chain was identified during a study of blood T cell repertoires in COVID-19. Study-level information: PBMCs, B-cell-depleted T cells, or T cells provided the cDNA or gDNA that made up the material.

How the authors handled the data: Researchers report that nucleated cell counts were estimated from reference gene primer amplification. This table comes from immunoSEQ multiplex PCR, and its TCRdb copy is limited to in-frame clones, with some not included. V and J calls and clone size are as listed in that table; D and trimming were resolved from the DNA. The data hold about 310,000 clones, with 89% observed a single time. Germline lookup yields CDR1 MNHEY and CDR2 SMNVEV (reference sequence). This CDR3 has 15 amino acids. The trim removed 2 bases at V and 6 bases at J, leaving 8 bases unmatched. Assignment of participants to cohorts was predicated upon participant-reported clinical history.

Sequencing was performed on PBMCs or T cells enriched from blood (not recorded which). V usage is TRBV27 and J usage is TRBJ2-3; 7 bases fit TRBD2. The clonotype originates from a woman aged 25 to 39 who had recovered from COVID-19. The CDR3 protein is CASSLGGSRRDTQYF. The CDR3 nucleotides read TGTGCCAGCAGTTTAGGCGGGAGCAGGAGGGATACGCAGTATTTT.